The 32 T cell receptor beta chains in this list originate from one sample, sequenced in a study of blood T cells in healthy people across ages. For the second PCR, which ran for roughly 6 to 11 cycles, a sample-barcoded 5' primer and a J-beta primer mix were used. TCRdb ran MiXCR on the 5' RACE reads and lists one entry per CDR3 protein. The data contain about 1.6 million distinct CDR3 sequences, about 35% of them singletons. The sequenced sample consisted of blood. The receptors were sampled from a woman aged 25 to 39 in good health.

This clonotype was recorded at least ten times. V is TRBV7-2 and J is TRBJ1-6, with 8 bases that match TRBD1. CDR1 and CDR2 (germline): SGHTA, FQGNSA. The V gene end was trimmed by 4 bases and the J gene end by 7 bases; junction bases not matched to a gene: 3. This CDR3 is built from 14 residues. The CDR3 nucleotides read TGTGCCAGCAGCTCGGGACAGGCAAATTCACCCCTCCACTTT. Protein sequence: CASSSGQANSPLHF.

This clonotype has a handful of counts. The CDR3 loop is CATGTRAGELFF. The DNA for the CDR3 is TGTGCCACCGGGACTAGGGCCGGGGAGCTGTTTTTT. The chain is built from TRBV15 and TRBJ2-2; 8 bases line up with TRBD2. Trimming cost V 8 bases and J 6 bases; bases outside gene matches: 2. CDR3 length equals 12 residues. CDR1 and CDR2 from the germline V gene are LNHNV and YYDKDF (reference sequence).

Concerning this clonotype: A read error may account for a junction end that differs from germline. This chain uses TRBV20-1 with TRBJ2-3; a possible D gene is TRBD2 (5 bases). The germline CDR1 and CDR2 sequences are DFQATT and SNEGSKA (reference sequence). This CDR3 region has 19 residues. The CDR3 sequence is CGARAGRVWAEKSTDTQYF. CDR3 sequence (DNA): TGCGGTGCTAGAGCCGGGCGGGTTTGGGCCGAGAAAAGCACAGATACGCAGTATTTT.

This clonotype was seen a handful of times. A junction end diverges from the germline sequence, so it may reflect a read error. The CDR3 is CASSLAGGAGLHNERFF. DNA for the CDR3: TGTGCCAGCAGCTTAGCCGGTGGAGCGGGGTTGCACAATGAGCGGTTCTTC. The V and J genes are TRBV7-2 and TRBJ2-1, with 7 bases identical to TRBD2. This CDR3 has 17 amino acids. Germline loops: CDR1 SGHTA, CDR2 FQGNSA. The variable domain in full, completed from reference TRBV7-2 and TRBJ2-1, reads GAGVSQSPSNKVTEKGKDVELRCDPISGHTALYWYRQSLGQGLEFLIYFQGNSAPDKSGLPSDRFSAERTGGSVSTLTIQRTQQEDSAVYLCASSLAGGAGLHNERFFGPGTRLTVL.

The V call is TRBV6-5, the J call TRBJ1-2; no clear D gene. Looked up from germline, CDR1 is MNHEY and CDR2 is SVGAGI. Trimming cost V 0 bases and J 0 bases, with 8 bases left between them. The CDR3 runs 15 residues. CDR3 DNA: TGTGCCAGCAGTTACTCGAGAGCTGCTAACTATGGCTACACCTTC. As protein: CASSYSRAANYGYTF.

This clonotype was detected a few times. The rearrangement links TRBV6-1 to TRBJ2-7; D remains ambiguous. V was trimmed by 3 bases and J by 3 bases, leaving 9 bases between them. The CDR3 has 13 amino acids. From germline, CDR1 is MNHNS and CDR2 SASEGT. The CDR3 protein is CASSEDGLYEQYF. The CDR3 coding sequence is TGTGCCAGCAGTGAGGACGGGCTCTACGAGCAGTACTTC.

The V call is TRBV27, the J call TRBJ2-7; D might be TRBD2 (6 bases). This CDR3 has 12 amino acids. Trimming removed 2 bases from V and 7 bases from J, with 9 bases in between. Germline V CDR1 and CDR2: MNHEY, SMNVEV (reference sequence). The CDR3 here is CASSLLRGEQYF. DNA for the CDR3: TGTGCCAGCAGTTTACTTCGGGGGGAGCAGTACTTC.

The CDR3 DNA sequence: TGTGCCAGCAGCTCCCCTGTCTGGGACAGGGTCTACAATGAGCAGTTCTTC. Translation: CASSSPVWDRVYNEQFF. The chain has TRBV7-9 and TRBJ2-1; 9 nucleotides line up with TRBD1. V lost 4 bases to trimming and J lost 3 bases; unmatched junction nucleotides: 10. Germline CDR1 SEHNR, CDR2 FQNEAQ (reference sequence). The length of the CDR3 is 17 residues.

Only a few counts were recorded for this clonotype. In nucleotides, the CDR3 is TGTGCCAGCAGCTTGACGGTGAGACTAGCGGGAGGAGCGGGCTACGAGCAGTACTTC. It is translated as CASSLTVRLAGGAGYEQYF. The chain employs TRBV5-5 and TRBJ2-7, with TRBD2 identical over 13 bases. Germline lookup yields CDR1 SGHKS and CDR2 YYEKEE (reference sequence). The CDR3 runs to 19 residues. V trimming: 1 base; J trimming: 3 bases; junction bases outside the gene matches: 13.

The CDR3 region has the DNA TGTGCCAGCAGCGTAGCGACAGGTTTAGCAGGGGCCAACGTCCTGACTTTC. Its protein is CASSVATGLAGANVLTF. The chain carries TRBV9 and TRBJ2-6; a possible D gene is TRBD1 (6 bases). Germline CDR1 is SGDLS and CDR2 is YYNGEE. This CDR3 is 17 amino acids long. V gave up 0 bases and J gave up 4 bases, with 14 bases separating them.

About this clonotype itself: This sequence may be a read error, since a much larger clone differs from it by one base. This chain joins TRBV29-1 and TRBJ2-5, with no clear D. The J call may be in error: the DNA end matches TRBJ2-1 better. CDR1 and CDR2 (germline): SQVTM, ANQGSEA. CDR3 length: 15 amino acids. CDR3 coding DNA: TGCAGCGTTACCTATCTGGATCAAAACCAAGAGACCCAGTTCTTC. Protein: CSVTYLDQNQETQFF.

The sample holds a few counts of this clonotype. This chain joins TRBV6-1 and TRBJ1-4, with a tentative D call TRBD1 (5 bases). Per germline, CDR1 MNHNS and CDR2 SASEGT. The CDR3 contains 14 residues. Trimming took 6 bases from V and 6 from J, leaving 14 bases between them. In DNA, the CDR3 is TGTGCCAGCAGCGCCAGGGAGTTGCATGAAAAACTGTTTTTT. Translating it yields CASSARELHEKLFF.

This chain joins TRBV7-9 and TRBJ2-3; no definite D call. With 6 bases removed from V and 2 bases from J, the gap between germline ends came to 15 bases. CDR3 size: 15 residues. Per the germline V gene, CDR1 is SEHNR and CDR2 is FQNEAQ (reference sequence). The CDR3 DNA reads TGTGCCAGCAGTCCCCTCGGAGCACTCACAGATACGCAGTATTTT. It encodes CASSPLGALTDTQYF.

This clonotype was counted between two and nine times. The chain combines TRBV20-1 with TRBJ1-5, with TRBD1 identical over 9 bases. The CDR3 is 16 amino acids. The V segment lost 4 bases and the J segment 3 bases; nucleotides outside the gene matches: 10. Germline V gene data show CDR1 as DFQATT and CDR2 as SNEGSKA (reference sequence). CDR3 loop: CSATGPGTGLNQPQHF. The CDR3 bases are TGCAGTGCTACAGGTCCCGGGACAGGGCTCAATCAGCCCCAGCATTTT.

This clonotype was picked up a small number of times. V and J are TRBV6-1 and TRBJ2-1; D is tentatively TRBD1 or TRBD2 (5 bases each). Looked up from germline, CDR1 is MNHNS and CDR2 is SASEGT. The CDR3 spans 14 residues. Trimming left V 7 bases short and J 9 bases short, with 19 bases between. DNA for the CDR3: TGTGCCAGCATGTGGGGGAACGCGGCGGCTGAGCAGTTCTTC. This gives the protein CASMWGNAAAEQFF.

Here the CDR3 DNA reads TGTGCCAGCAGCCAGGGGGCCTACCTCCCCAATGAGCAGTTCTTC. Protein product: CASSQGAYLPNEQFF. The V and J genes are TRBV3-1 and TRBJ2-1; D is perhaps TRBD1 (6 bases). The CDR3 is made up of 15 amino acids. V dropped 3 bases and J dropped 6 bases, with 15 bases sitting between them. From germline, CDR1 is LGHDT and CDR2 YNNKEL (reference sequence).

This clonotype was seen repeatedly, ten times or more. The chain carries TRBV5-1 and TRBJ2-6, with D perhaps assigned TRBD1 or TRBD2 (5 bases each). The ends were cut back, 0 bases at V and 1 base at J, with 11 bases in the middle. CDR1 is SGHRS, CDR2 YFSETQ, per germline. The CDR3 spans 17 residues. The CDR3 sequence is CASSLEGPLSGANVLTF. CDR3 nucleotide sequence: TGCGCCAGCAGCTTGGAGGGACCGCTATCTGGGGCCAACGTCCTGACTTTC.

This clonotype was observed many times. The genes are TRBV20-1 and TRBJ2-1; 10 bases align to TRBD2. J was trimmed by 3 bases and V by 6 bases; bases with no gene match: 8. The germline gives CDR1 DFQATT, CDR2 SNEGSKA (reference sequence). This CDR3 is built from 15 residues. The CDR3 sequence: CSAQLAGALYNEQFF. The DNA of the CDR3 is TGCAGTGCCCAGCTAGCGGGAGCTCTCTACAATGAGCAGTTCTTC.

This clonotype was detected a few times. V gene TRBV20-1 combines with J gene TRBJ2-7, with D possibly being TRBD2 (6 bases). CDR1 is DFQATT, CDR2 SNEGSKA, per germline (reference sequence). Deletions cut 3 bases from V and 4 bases from J, with 16 bases between. CDR3 length: 14 residues. The CDR3 reads CSARWLAREYEQYF. The DNA of the CDR3 is TGCAGTGCTAGGTGGCTAGCGCGAGAATACGAGCAGTACTTC.

This chain links TRBV4-1 with TRBJ2-1; D is unresolved. Trimming cost V 3 bases and J 4 bases, with 10 bases left between them. This CDR3 contains 14 residues. Per germline, CDR1 MGHRA and CDR2 YSYEKL. CDR3 in DNA: TGCGCCAGCAGCCAGAACGGAGTTTACAATGAGCAGTTCTTC. It yields the protein CASSQNGVYNEQFF.

The chain is built from TRBV27 and TRBJ1-1; D is unclear. The CDR3 is 14 residues long. CDR1 and CDR2 (germline): MNHEY, SMNVEV (reference sequence). Trimming cost V 5 bases and J 6 bases, with 16 bases left between them. This CDR3 reads CASSLFPKNAEAFF. Here the CDR3 DNA reads TGTGCCAGCAGTCTTTTTCCCAAAAACGCTGAAGCTTTCTTT.

Comment on this clonotype: One end of the junction fails to match germline, which may point to a read error. This chain joins TRBV12-3 or TRBV12-4 and TRBJ2-3; 8 nucleotides agree with TRBD2. The CDR3 has 14 amino acids. This chain's CDR3 is CASHRGGIGDTQYF. CDR3 sequence (DNA): TGTGCCAGCCATCGCGGGGGGATCGGGGATACGCAATATTTT.

V is TRBV4-1 and J is TRBJ1-4; D is uncertain. The germline V gene encodes CDR1 MGHRA and CDR2 YSYEKL. The V end lost 5 bases, the J end lost 4 bases, and 14 bases lay between the germline ends. The length of the CDR3 is 15 residues. The DNA of the CDR3 is TGCGCCAGCAGCTTGAGCCCTAGGTTTAATGAAAAACTGTTTTTT. Protein sequence: CASSLSPRFNEKLFF.

The V call is TRBV6-2 or TRBV6-3, the J call TRBJ2-7; the D is unclear. Trimming took off 2 bases at V and 2 bases at J, with 7 bases between the two ends. Germline lookup yields CDR1 MNHEY and CDR2 SVGEGT. This CDR3 comprises 13 residues. The CDR3 sequence: CASSYPTAYEQYF. In nucleotides, the CDR3 is TGTGCCAGCAGTTACCCCACAGCCTACGAGCAGTACTTC.

On this clonotype: One end of the junction varies from germline; a read error may be responsible. This chain links TRBV9 with TRBJ2-1; possibly TRBD2 for D (6 bases). CDR1 is SGDLS and CDR2 is YYNGEE in the germline V gene. CDR3 length: 17 amino acids. This CDR3 reads CAGSVGFWGLNYNEQFF. The CDR3 nucleotides are TGTGCCGGTAGCGTAGGTTTTTGGGGACTTAACTACAATGAACAGTTCTTC.

The chain uses TRBV27 and TRBJ2-3, with 11 bases that match TRBD1. CDR1 is MNHEY, CDR2 SMNVEV, per germline (reference sequence). The CDR3 loop spans 18 amino acids. J gave up 6 bases and V 3 bases, and 14 bases lay outside the gene matches. This CDR3 is CASSFSPGQGEMTDTQYF. CDR3 coding DNA: TGTGCCAGCAGTTTTTCCCCGGGACAGGGGGAGATGACGGATACGCAGTATTTT.

The chain carries TRBV21-1 and TRBJ2-3; the table calls TRBD1, which could not be checked here. TRBV21-1 is shown as a pseudogene. CDR3 length: 14 amino acids. The CDR3 coding sequence is TGTGCCAGCAGCAAAGTCTTGAGGGGAGATACGCAGTATTTT. Its translation: CASSKVLRGDTQYF.

The rearrangement joins TRBV2 to TRBJ2-7, with D perhaps TRBD2 (6 bases). The V end lost 4 bases, the J end lost 6 bases, and 16 bases lay between the germline ends. CDR3 length: 14 residues. Germline lookup yields CDR1 SNHLY and CDR2 FYNNEI. The CDR3 sequence is CASSGDFVGGEQYF. CDR3 bases: TGTGCCAGCAGTGGGGACTTCGTGGGGGGCGAGCAGTACTTC. Looking up the rest from reference TRBV2 and TRBJ2-7 gives the full variable domain: EPEVTQTPSHQVTQMGQEVILRCVPISNHLYFYWYRQILGQKVEFLVSFYNNEISEKSEIFDDQFSVERPDGSNFTLKIRSTKLEDSAMYFCASSGDFVGGEQYFGPGTRLTVT.

Ten or more counts support this clonotype. This chain joins TRBV6-1 and TRBJ2-5; 11 bases are a match to TRBD2. Germline V gives CDR1 MNHNS, CDR2 SASEGT. The ends lost 10 bases at V and 5 bases at J; junction bases unmatched: 6. The CDR3 length is 13 residues. The CDR3 bases are TGTGCCACACTAGCGGGAGACAGGGAGACCCAGTACTTC. This gives the protein CATLAGDRETQYF.

In regard to this clonotype: A read error may account for a junction end that differs from germline. V usage is TRBV4-1 and J usage is TRBJ1-2; D not certain. This CDR3 comprises 16 residues. Germline CDR1 and CDR2: MGHRA and YSYEKL. The CDR3 nucleotides are TGCGCCGGCAGCCAACCCAAGTCGCGGGCAAGCTATGGCTACACCTTC. Translated, it gives CAGSQPKSRASYGYTF.

This rearrangement joins TRBV16 to TRBJ2-5; TRBD1 aligns across 7 bases. TRBJ2-7 matches the DNA end more closely, so the J call is doubtful. The CDR3 is 16 amino acids. CDR1 KGHSY and CDR2 FQNENV come from the germline V gene. CDR3 in amino acids: CASSSIQDRPPYEQYF. Written as DNA, the CDR3 is TGTGCCAGCAGCTCTATCCAGGACAGGCCTCCCTACGAGCAGTACTTC.

The genes are TRBV2 and TRBJ2-1; the D gene is possibly TRBD2 (7 bases). The germline CDR1 and CDR2 sequences are SNHLY and FYNNEI. The CDR3 covers 11 residues. V gave up 6 bases and J gave up 15 bases, with 15 bases separating them. The CDR3 DNA follows: TGTGCCAGCAGGATGGGGGGGCGAACGTTCTTC. It translates to CASRMGGRTFF.